This T cell receptor beta chain came from a study of blood T cell repertoires in COVID-19. This CDR3 contains 17 residues. The V gene's germline CDR1 is ENHRY and CDR2 SYGVKD. V lost 4 bases and J 0 bases, leaving 16 bases between the germline ends. Methods used by the authors: Counts of nucleated cells, estimated from reference gene primer amplification, were obtained. The repertoire was sequenced with immunoSEQ multiplex PCR; TCRdb's copy has only in-frame clones and lacks some. V and J calls plus clone size are reproduced from that table; the DNA served to infer D and trimming. The sample has under 250,000 clones, about nine tenths seen once.

The source material was peripheral blood. The chain links TRBV10-3 to TRBJ1-3; no clear D gene. The receptor's source is a man in his thirties or forties with COVID-19, enrolled during active disease. CDR3 sequence reads: CAISGRTTESSGNTIYF. The CDR3 coding sequence is TGTGCCATCAGTGGAAGAACTACCGAGAGCTCTGGAAACACCATATATTTT.